This T cell receptor beta chain was obtained from a study of CD8 T cells in ankylosing spondylitis. Study-wide findings and caveats: Several highly homologous variants formed a TCR beta motif that appeared characteristic of ankylosing spondylitis blood.

This clonotype was detected many times. Its antigen is not identified. The CDR3 spans 14 residues. The V end was cut by 1 base, the J end by 2 bases, with 8 bases between. A single record per CDR3 protein comes from TCRdb applying MiXCR to the 5' RACE reads. This table holds some 250,000 distinct CDR3 sequences, roughly a quarter found once. The chain joins TRBV12-3 or TRBV12-4 to TRBJ1-2; no reliable D call. Sequencing was done on a sample of blood, either unsorted or a sorted T cell fraction (not recorded which). This sequence originates from a male donor with ankylosing spondylitis or in good health (not recorded which). CDR3 in amino acids: CASSLGAGNYGYTF. DNA for the CDR3: TGTGCCAGCAGTTTAGGGGCGGGAAACTATGGCTACACCTTC.